Presented here are 15 T cell receptor beta chains from one specimen sequenced in a study of Graves' ophthalmopathy and Graves' hyperthyroidism. The study amplified TCR beta CDR3 regions using RNA transcripts. RT-PCR with HTBI primers came first, then second-round multiplex PCR. MiXCR was run by TCRdb on the multiplex PCR reads, yielding one entry per CDR3 protein. Of about 620,000 distinct CDR3 sequences listed, 20% to 25% are singletons. The sample consisted of peripheral blood. The receptor source for this set is a woman aged 18-30 years with stable Graves' hyperthyroidism. Some clones in this sample may be carry-over from other donors' samples.

This clonotype was recorded a few times. The chain links TRBV20-1 to TRBJ1-2; perhaps TRBD1 as D (5 bases). This CDR3 has 13 residues. The germline V gene has CDR1 DFQATT and CDR2 SNEGSKA (reference sequence). Trimming took off 4 bases at V and 4 bases at J, with 13 bases between the two ends. In DNA, the CDR3 is TGCAGTGCTACGGGCCCGGGGCTCTATGGCTACACCTTC. It specifies CSATGPGLYGYTF.

The gene calls are TRBV5-1 and TRBJ1-2; D may be TRBD1 (6 bases). Per germline, CDR1 SGHRS and CDR2 YFSETQ. CDR3 length equals 14 residues. Deletions cut 4 bases from V and 3 bases from J, with 13 bases between. The CDR3 coding sequence is TGCGCCAGCAGCACTCAACAGGGATACTATGGCTACACCTTC. This translates into CASSTQQGYYGYTF.

The sample holds many counts of this clonotype. This chain connects TRBV6-5 to TRBJ2-5, with D uncertain. The CDR3 loop spans 15 amino acids. V was cut by 0 bases and J by 5 bases, with 13 bases left in between. Looked up from germline, CDR1 is MNHEY and CDR2 is SVGAGI. CDR3 in DNA: TGTGCCAGCAGTTACTCGGCGTTGGTCGATGAGACCCAGTACTTC. Its translation is CASSYSALVDETQYF.

As for this clonotype: A much larger clone sits a single nucleotide away, making a read error possible. The conserved closing phenylalanine or tryptophan is absent in this CDR3, likely reflecting a read error. The chain uses TRBV12-3 or TRBV12-4 and TRBJ1-2, with TRBD1 matching over 10 bases. The CDR3 runs 14 residues. CDR3 amino acids: CAGSPGQGNYGYTY. The CDR3 nucleotides are TGTGCCGGCAGCCCGGGACAGGGGAACTATGGCTACACCTAC.

This clonotype was observed many times. The chain is built from TRBV19 and TRBJ1-2, with 9 bases lining up with TRBD1. V was pared by 4 bases and J by 7 bases, with 10 bases of the junction left unmatched. This CDR3 spans 15 amino acids. CDR1 is LNHDA and CDR2 is SQIVND in the germline V gene (reference sequence). In nucleotides, the CDR3 is TGTGCCAGTAGTAATCGACAGGGGGAACCTTCTGGCTACACCTTC. Amino acid sequence: CASSNRQGEPSGYTF.

The V gene is TRBV7-8, the J gene TRBJ2-7; tentative D call: TRBD1 (6 bases). There are 15 residues in the CDR3. The germline gives CDR1 SGHVS, CDR2 FQNEAQ. V was pared by 2 bases and J by 4 bases, with 15 bases between. CDR3 sequence: CASSLFQGPRYEQYF. The CDR3 nucleotides read TGTGCCAGCAGCTTATTTCAGGGGCCACGGTACGAGCAGTACTTC.

The chain links TRBV24-1 to TRBJ2-2, with D possibly TRBD2 on 5 matching bases. V was cut by 7 bases and J by 5 bases, with 13 bases left in between. CDR1 is KGHDR, CDR2 SFDVKD, per germline. This CDR3 has 14 amino acids. CDR3 loop: CATREAPGTGELFF. The CDR3 coding sequence is TGTGCCACCAGAGAGGCGCCGGGGACCGGGGAGCTGTTTTTT.

This clonotype was detected many times. J is TRBJ2-7 and V is TRBV28; 8 bases agree with TRBD1. The CDR3 spans 15 residues. Trimming removed 5 bases from V and 5 bases from J; junction bases left unmatched: 11. Germline lookup yields CDR1 MDHEN and CDR2 SYDVKM. The CDR3, as DNA: TGTGCCAGCAGTAACCGACAGGGGTGGAGGGACGAGCAGTACTTC. This encodes CASSNRQGWRDEQYF.

The sample holds many counts of this clonotype. The V call is TRBV7-9, the J call TRBJ2-5, with D unresolved. The CDR3 runs 13 residues. V lost 1 base, J lost 6 bases, and 9 bases lay in between. From germline, CDR1 is SEHNR and CDR2 FQNEAQ (reference sequence). Written as DNA, the CDR3 is TGTGCCAGCAGCTTAGGGGAAAAGAAGACCCAGTACTTC. Translation: CASSLGEKKTQYF.

The table lists this clonotype with many counts. DNA for the CDR3: TGTGCCAGTAGCGTCGAAAACAGGGACTCACCCCTCCACTTT. It yields the protein CASSVENRDSPLHF. The chain joins TRBV19 to TRBJ1-6; tentatively, D is TRBD1 (6 bases). Per germline, CDR1 LNHDA and CDR2 SQIVND (reference sequence). Deletions cut 6 bases from V and 10 bases from J, with 16 bases between. This CDR3 comprises 14 residues.

V usage is TRBV12-3 or TRBV12-4 and J usage is TRBJ1-2; a weak D match, TRBD1 (6 bases). V was pared by 6 bases and J by 3 bases, with 14 bases between. The CDR3 spans 14 residues. CDR3 in DNA: TGTGCCAGCAGAGACCCTACAGGGCACTATGGCTACACCTTC. Encoded protein: CASRDPTGHYGYTF.

The chain links TRBV12-3 or TRBV12-4 to TRBJ1-5; D is perhaps TRBD1 (5 bases). CDR3 length: 13 amino acids. Trimming took 3 bases from V and 7 from J, leaving 10 bases between them. This chain's CDR3 is CASSLGDYQPQHF. CDR3 coding DNA: TGTGCCAGCAGTTTGGGGGATTACCAGCCCCAGCATTTT.

This clonotype was seen many times. The chain joins TRBV12-3 or TRBV12-4 to TRBJ1-1, with D maybe TRBD1 (5 bases). CDR3 length equals 14 residues. Trimming stripped 4 bases from V and 11 bases from J, with 20 bases between. CDR3 sequence (DNA): TGTGCCAGCAGTTCCCAGGGAGACAGCGAGATGGCTTTCTTT. As protein: CASSSQGDSEMAFF.

This clonotype showed up just a few times. This sequence joins TRBV20-1 and TRBJ2-5; D might be TRBD1 or TRBD2, each matching 6 bases. The germline CDR1 and CDR2 sequences are DFQATT and SNEGSKA (reference sequence). Between the trimmed V and J ends, which lost 7 bases and 5 bases, there was a span of 14 bases. The CDR3 is made up of 12 amino acids. The CDR3 reads CSGGGPRETQYF. The CDR3 DNA reads TGCAGTGGAGGGGGGCCCCGTGAGACCCAGTACTTC.

The gene calls are TRBV3-1 and TRBJ2-7, with TRBD2 as a possible D gene (7 bases). CDR1 LGHDT and CDR2 YNNKEL come from the germline V gene (reference sequence). V shed 1 base and J shed 4 bases, with 17 bases lying between them. There are 16 residues in the CDR3. For the CDR3, the DNA is TGTGCCAGCAGCCAAGGGGCGGGGGCGTTGGGTTACGAGCAGTACTTC. It yields the protein CASSQGAGALGYEQYF.